This T cell receptor beta chain was captured in a study of blood T cell repertoires in COVID-19. This CDR3 has 15 amino acids. CDR1 is SGHRS and CDR2 is YFSETQ in the germline V gene. V gave up 1 base and J gave up 2 bases, with 10 bases separating them. The data were produced by immunoSEQ multiplex PCR, yet TCRdb's version contains in-frame clones alone and is incomplete. In the table there are 88,000 or so clones, roughly 80% of which are singletons. This TCR was sampled from a man between 60 and 70 years old with acute or convalescent COVID-19. Sequencing was carried out using peripheral blood. This chain joins TRBV5-1 and TRBJ1-3, with D possibly matching TRBD1 (6 bases). Here the CDR3 DNA reads TGCGCCAGCAGCTTGCTGACAGGTGCTGGAAACACCATATATTTT. It codes for CASSLLTGAGNTIYF.